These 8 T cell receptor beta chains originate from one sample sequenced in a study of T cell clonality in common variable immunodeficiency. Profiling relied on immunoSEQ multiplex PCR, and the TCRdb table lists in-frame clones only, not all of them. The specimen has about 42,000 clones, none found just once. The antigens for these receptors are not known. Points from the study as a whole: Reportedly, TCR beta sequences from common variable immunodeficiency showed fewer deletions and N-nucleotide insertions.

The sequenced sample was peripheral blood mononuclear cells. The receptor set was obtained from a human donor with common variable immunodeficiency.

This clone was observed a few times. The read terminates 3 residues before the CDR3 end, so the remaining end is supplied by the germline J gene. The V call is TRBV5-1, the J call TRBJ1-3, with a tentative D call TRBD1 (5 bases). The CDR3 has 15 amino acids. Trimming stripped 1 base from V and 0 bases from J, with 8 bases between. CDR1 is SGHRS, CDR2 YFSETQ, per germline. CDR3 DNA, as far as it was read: TGCGCCAGCAGCTTGCCCAGGGACTCTGGAAACACC. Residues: CASSLPRDSGNT. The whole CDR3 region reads CASSLPRDSGNTIYF.

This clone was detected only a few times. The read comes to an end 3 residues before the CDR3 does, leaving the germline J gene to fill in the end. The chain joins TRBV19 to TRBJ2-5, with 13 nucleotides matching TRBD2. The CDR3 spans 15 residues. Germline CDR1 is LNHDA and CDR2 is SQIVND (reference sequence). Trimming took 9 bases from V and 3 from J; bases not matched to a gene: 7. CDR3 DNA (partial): TGTGCCAGCAAGACTAGCGGGGGGCCTAAAGAGACC. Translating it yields CASKTSGGPKET. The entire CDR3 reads CASKTSGGPKETQYF.

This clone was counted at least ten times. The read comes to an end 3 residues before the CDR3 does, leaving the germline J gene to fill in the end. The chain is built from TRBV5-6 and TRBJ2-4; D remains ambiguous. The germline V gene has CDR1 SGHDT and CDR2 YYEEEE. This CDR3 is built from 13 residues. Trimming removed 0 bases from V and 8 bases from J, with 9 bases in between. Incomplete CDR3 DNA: TGTGCCAGCAGCTTGGTTGTGGCGGACATT. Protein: CASSLVVADI. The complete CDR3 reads CASSLVVADIQYF. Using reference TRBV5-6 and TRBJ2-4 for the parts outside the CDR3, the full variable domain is DAGVTQSPTHLIKTRGQQVTLRCSPKSGHDTVSWYQQALGQGPQFIFQYYEEEERQRGNFPDRFSGHQFPNYSSELNVNALLLGDSALYLCASSLVVADIQYFGAGTRLSVL.

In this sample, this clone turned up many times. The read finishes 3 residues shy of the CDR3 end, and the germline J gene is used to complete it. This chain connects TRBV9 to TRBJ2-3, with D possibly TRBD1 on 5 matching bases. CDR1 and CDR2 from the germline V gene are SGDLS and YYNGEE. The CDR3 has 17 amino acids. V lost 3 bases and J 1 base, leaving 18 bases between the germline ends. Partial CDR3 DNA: TGTGCCAGCAGCGCAGGGTGGGGCACCGGCGGCACAGATACG. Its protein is CASSAGWGTGGTDT. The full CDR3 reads CASSAGWGTGGTDTQYF.

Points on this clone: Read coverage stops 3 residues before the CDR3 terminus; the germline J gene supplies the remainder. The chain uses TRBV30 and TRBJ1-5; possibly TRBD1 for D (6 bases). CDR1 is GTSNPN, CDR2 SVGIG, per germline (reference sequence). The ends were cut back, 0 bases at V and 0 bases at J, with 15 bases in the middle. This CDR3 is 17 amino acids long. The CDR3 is CAWSVRQGSYSNQPQHF. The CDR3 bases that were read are TGTGCCTGGAGTGTACGGCAGGGGAGTTATAGCAATCAGCCC.

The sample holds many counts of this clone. Partial CDR3 DNA: TGCAGTGCTAGTGACATGGACATCTACGAG. Its protein is CSASDMDIYE. Given in full, the CDR3 is CSASDMDIYEQYF. The genes are TRBV20-1 and TRBJ2-7; possibly TRBD1 for D (5 bases). The read terminates 3 residues before the CDR3 end, so the remaining end is supplied by the germline J gene. CDR1 and CDR2 from the germline V gene are DFQATT and SNEGSKA (reference sequence). The V end was cut by 3 bases, the J end by 3 bases, with 12 bases between. This CDR3 has 13 amino acids.

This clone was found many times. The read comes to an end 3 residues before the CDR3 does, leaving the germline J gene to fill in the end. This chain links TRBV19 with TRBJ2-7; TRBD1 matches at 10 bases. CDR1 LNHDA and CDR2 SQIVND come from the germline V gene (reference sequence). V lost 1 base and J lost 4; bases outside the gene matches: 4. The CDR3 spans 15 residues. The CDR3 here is CASSIGGTGVYEQYF. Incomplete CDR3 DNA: TGTGCCAGTAGTATAGGAGGGACAGGGGTGTACGAG.

The CDR3: CASSLTSGLTYEQYF. The part of the CDR3 DNA that was read is TGTGCCAGCAGCTTAACTAGCGGGTTGACCTACGAG. The chain uses TRBV7-8 and TRBJ2-7; 9 bases align to TRBD2. With the read ending 3 residues before the CDR3 end, the germline J gene is used to fill in that end. The germline CDR1 and CDR2 sequences are SGHVS and FQNEAQ. Losses at the gene ends were 2 bases for V and 2 bases for J; bases not matched to a gene: 4. The CDR3 totals 15 residues.